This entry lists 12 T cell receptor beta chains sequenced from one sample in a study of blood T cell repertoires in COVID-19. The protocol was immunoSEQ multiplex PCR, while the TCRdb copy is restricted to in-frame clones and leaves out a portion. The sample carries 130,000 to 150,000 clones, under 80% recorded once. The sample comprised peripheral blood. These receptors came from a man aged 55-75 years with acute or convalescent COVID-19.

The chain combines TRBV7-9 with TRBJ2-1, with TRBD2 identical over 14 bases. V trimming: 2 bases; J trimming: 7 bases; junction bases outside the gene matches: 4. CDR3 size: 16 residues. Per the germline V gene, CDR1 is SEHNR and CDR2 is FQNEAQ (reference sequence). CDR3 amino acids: CASSLPGLAGVNEQFF. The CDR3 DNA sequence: TGTGCCAGCAGCTTACCGGGACTAGCGGGAGTAAATGAGCAGTTCTTC.

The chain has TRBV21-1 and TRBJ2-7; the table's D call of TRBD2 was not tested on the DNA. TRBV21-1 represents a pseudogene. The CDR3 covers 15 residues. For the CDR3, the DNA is TGTGCCAGCAGCTTCCCGGGACTAGCGGGTTATGAGCAGTACTTC. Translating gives CASSFPGLAGYEQYF.

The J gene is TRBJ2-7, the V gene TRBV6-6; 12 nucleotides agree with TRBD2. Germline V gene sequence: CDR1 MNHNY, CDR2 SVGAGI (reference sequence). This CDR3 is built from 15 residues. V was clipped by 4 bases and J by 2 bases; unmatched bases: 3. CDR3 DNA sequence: TGTGCCAGCAGTTTCCTAGCGGGAGGGCCCTACGAGCAGTACTTC. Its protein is CASSFLAGGPYEQYF.

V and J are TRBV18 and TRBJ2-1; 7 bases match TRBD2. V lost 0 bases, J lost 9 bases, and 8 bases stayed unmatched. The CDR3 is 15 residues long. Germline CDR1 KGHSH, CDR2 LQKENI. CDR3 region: CASSPPVAGDAEQFF. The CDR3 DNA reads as TGTGCCAGCTCACCACCGGTGGCGGGAGACGCTGAGCAGTTCTTC.

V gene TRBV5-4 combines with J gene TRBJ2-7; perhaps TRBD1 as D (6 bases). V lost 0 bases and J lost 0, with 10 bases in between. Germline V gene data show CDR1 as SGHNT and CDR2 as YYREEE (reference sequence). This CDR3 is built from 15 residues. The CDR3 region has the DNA TGTGCCAGCAGCTTGGAACAGGGATTCTCCTACGAGCAGTACTTC. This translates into CASSLEQGFSYEQYF.

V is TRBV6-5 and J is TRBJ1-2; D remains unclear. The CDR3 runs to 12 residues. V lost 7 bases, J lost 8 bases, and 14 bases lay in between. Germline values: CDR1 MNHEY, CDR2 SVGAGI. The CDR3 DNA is TGTGCCAGCATCCGGCCTCCCGGGGGCTACACCTTC. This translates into CASIRPPGGYTF.

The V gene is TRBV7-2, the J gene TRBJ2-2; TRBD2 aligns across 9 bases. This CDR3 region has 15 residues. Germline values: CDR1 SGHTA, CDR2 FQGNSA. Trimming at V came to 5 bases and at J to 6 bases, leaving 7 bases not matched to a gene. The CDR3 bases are TGTGCCAGCAGCCCGGGGCGGGAGGGAGCCGGGGAGCTGTTTTTT. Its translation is CASSPGREGAGELFF.

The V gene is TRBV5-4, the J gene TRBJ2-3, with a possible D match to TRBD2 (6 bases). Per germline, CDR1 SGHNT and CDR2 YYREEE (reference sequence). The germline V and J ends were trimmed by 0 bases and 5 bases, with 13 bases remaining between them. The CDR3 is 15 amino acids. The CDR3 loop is CASSLGSGPIDTQYF. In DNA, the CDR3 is TGTGCCAGCAGCTTGGGTAGCGGTCCAATAGATACGCAGTATTTT.

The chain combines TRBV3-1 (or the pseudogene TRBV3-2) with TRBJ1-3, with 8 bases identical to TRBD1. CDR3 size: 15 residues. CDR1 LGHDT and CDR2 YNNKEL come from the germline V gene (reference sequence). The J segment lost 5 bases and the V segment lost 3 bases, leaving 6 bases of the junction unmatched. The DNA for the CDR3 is TGTGCCAGCAGCCACCTCGACAGGGGTCGAAACACCATATATTTT. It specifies CASSHLDRGRNTIYF.

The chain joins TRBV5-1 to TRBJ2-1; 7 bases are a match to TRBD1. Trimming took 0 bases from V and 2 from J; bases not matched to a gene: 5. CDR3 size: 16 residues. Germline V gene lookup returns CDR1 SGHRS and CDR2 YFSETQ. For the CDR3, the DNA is TGCGCCAGCAGCTTGGCGGGGACAGCTCCCTACAATGAGCAGTTCTTC. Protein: CASSLAGTAPYNEQFF.

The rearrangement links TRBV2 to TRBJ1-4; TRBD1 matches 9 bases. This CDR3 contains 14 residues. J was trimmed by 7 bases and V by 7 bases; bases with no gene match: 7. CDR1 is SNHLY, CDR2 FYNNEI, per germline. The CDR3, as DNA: TGTGCCAGCAAGTCCGGGACAGGGCCTGAAAAACTGTTTTTT. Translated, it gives CASKSGTGPEKLFF.

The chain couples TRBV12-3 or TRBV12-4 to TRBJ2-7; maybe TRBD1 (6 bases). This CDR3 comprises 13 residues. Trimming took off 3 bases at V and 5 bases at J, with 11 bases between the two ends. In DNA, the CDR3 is TGTGCCAGCAGTTTTGGGGGCGAAGACGAGCAGTACTTC. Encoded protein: CASSFGGEDEQYF.